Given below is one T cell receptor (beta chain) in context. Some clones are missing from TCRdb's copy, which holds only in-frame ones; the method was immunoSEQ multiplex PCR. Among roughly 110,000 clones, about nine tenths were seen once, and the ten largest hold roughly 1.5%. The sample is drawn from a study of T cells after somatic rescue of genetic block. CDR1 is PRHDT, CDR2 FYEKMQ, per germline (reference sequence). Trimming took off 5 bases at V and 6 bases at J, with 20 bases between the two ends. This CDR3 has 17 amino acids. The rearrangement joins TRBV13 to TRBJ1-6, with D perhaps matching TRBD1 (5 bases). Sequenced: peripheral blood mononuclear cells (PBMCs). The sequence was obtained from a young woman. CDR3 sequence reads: CASSPRGTTSPNSPLHF. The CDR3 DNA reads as TGTGCCAGCAGCCCCCGGGGCACAACCTCGCCTAATTCACCCCTCCACTTT.